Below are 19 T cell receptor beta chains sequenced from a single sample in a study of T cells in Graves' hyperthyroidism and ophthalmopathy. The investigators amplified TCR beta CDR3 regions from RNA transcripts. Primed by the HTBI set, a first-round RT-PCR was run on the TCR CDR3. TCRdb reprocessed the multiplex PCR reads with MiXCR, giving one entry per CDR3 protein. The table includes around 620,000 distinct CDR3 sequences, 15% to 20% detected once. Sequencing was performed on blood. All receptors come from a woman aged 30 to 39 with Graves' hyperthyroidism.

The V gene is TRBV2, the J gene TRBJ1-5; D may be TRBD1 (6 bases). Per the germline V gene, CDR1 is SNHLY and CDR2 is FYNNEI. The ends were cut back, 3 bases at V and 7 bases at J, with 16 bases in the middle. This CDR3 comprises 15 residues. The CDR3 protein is CASSDTWGAGQPQHF. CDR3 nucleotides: TGTGCCAGCAGTGATACTTGGGGGGCAGGACAGCCCCAGCATTTT.

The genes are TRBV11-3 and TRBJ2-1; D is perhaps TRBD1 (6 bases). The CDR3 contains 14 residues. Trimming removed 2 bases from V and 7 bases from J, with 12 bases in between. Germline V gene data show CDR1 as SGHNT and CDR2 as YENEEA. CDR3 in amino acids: CASSLSQGLNEQFF. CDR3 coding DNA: TGTGCCAGCAGCTTATCGCAGGGGTTAAATGAGCAGTTCTTC.

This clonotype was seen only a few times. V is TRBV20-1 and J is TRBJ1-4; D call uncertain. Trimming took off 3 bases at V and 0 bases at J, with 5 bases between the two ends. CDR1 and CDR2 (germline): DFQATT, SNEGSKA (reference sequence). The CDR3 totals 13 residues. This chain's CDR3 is CSASQSTNEKLFF. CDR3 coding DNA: TGCAGTGCTAGCCAATCAACTAATGAAAAACTGTTTTTT.

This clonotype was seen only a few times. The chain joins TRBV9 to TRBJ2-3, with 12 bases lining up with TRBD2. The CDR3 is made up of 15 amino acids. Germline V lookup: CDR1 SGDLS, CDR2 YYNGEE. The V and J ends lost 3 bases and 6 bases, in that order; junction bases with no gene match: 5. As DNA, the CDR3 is TGTGCCAGCAGCGCGACTAGCGGGAGTTCGGATACGCAGTATTTT. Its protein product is CASSATSGSSDTQYF.

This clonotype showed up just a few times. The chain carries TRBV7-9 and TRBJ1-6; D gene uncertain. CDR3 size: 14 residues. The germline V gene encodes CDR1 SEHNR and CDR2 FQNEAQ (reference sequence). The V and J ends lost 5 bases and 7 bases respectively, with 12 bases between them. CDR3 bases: TGTGCCAGCAGCCCGACGACGGCCAATTCACCCCTCCACTTT. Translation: CASSPTTANSPLHF. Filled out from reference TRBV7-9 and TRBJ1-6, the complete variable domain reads DTGVSQNPRHKITKRGQNVTFRCDPISEHNRLYWYRQTLGQGPEFLTYFQNEAQLEKSRLLSDRFSAERPKGSFSTLEIQRTEQGDSAMYLCASSPTTANSPLHFGNGTRLTVT.

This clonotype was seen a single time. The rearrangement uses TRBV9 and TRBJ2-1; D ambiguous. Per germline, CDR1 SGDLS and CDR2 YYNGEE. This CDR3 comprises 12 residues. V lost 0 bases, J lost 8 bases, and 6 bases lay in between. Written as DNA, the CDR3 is TGTGCCAGCAGCGTAGGGGTCTATGAGCAGTTCTTC. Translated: CASSVGVYEQFF.

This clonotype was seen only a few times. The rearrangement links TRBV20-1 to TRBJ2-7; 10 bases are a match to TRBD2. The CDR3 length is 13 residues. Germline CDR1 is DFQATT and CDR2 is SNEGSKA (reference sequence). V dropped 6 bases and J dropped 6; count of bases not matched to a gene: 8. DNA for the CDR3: TGCAGTGCCCGTAGCGGGAGGATCCGCGAGCAGTACTTC. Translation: CSARSGRIREQYF.

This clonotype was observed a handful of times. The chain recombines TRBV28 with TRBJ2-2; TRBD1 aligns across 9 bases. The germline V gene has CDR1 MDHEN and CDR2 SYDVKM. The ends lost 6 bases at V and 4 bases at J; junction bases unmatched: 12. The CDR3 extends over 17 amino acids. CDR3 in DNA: TGTGCCAGCAGAGGGACAGGGTTTTGGGGAGGCACCGGGGAGCTGTTTTTT. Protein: CASRGTGFWGGTGELFF.

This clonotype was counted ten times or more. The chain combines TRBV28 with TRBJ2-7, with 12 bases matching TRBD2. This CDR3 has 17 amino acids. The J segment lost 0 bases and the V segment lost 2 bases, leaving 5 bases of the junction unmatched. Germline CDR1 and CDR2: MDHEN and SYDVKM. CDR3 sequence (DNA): TGTGCCAGCAGTTTACTCCCTAGCGGGAGGGGCTCCTACGAGCAGTACTTC. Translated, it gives CASSLLPSGRGSYEQYF.

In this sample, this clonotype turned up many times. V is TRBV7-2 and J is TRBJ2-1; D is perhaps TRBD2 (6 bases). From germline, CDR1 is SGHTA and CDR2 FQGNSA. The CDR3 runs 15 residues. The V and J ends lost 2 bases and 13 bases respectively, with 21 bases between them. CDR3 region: CASSLRELTDDVQFF. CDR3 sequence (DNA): TGTGCCAGCAGCTTACGGGAGCTTACGGACGATGTACAGTTCTTC.

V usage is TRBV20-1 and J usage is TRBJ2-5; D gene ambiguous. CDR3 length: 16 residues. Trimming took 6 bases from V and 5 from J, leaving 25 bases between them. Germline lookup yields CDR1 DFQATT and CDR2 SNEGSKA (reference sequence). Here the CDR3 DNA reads TGCAGTGCCATAGTAGGAGAAGTTTCCGTCCGCGAGACCCAGTACTTC. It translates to CSAIVGEVSVRETQYF.

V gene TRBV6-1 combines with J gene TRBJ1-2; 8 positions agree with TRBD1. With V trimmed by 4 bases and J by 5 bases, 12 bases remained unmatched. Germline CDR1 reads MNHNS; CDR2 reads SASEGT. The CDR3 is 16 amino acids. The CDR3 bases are TGTGCCAGCAGTGGAGCTTCAGGGGGCCAGGTTTATGGCTACACCTTC. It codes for CASSGASGGQVYGYTF.

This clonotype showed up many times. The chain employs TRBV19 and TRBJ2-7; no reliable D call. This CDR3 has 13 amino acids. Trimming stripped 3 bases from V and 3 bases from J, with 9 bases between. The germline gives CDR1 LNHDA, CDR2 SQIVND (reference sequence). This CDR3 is CASSILGGYEQYF. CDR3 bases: TGTGCCAGTAGTATTCTCGGCGGCTACGAGCAGTACTTC.

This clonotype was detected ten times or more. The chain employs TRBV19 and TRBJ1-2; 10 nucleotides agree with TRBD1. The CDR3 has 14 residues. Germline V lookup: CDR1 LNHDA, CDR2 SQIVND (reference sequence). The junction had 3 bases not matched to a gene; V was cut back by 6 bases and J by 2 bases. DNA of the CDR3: TGTGCCAGTAGAAAGACAGGGGGCAACTATGGCTACACCTTC. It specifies CASRKTGGNYGYTF.

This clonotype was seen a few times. The CDR3 DNA sequence: TGTGCCAGCAGCCAAATAGCGGGAGTCCCAAACGAGCAGTACTTC. Protein sequence: CASSQIAGVPNEQYF. V gene TRBV3-1 combines with J gene TRBJ2-7; TRBD2 aligns across 9 bases. Trimming took 2 bases from V and 5 from J; bases not matched to a gene: 7. This CDR3 has 15 amino acids. Germline CDR1 is LGHDT and CDR2 is YNNKEL (reference sequence).

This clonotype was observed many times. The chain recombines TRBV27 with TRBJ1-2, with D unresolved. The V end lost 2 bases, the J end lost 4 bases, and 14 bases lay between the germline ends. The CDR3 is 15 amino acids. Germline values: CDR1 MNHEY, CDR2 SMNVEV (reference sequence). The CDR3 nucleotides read TGTGCCAGCAGTTTAAAAGGGAGGTCTAGCTATGGCTACACCTTC. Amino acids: CASSLKGRSSYGYTF.

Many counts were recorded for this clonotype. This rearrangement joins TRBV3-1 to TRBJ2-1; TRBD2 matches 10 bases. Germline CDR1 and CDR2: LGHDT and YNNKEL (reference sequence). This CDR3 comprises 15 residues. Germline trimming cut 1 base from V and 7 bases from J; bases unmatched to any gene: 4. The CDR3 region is CASSQVRTSGNEQFF. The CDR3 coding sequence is TGTGCCAGCAGCCAAGTTCGGACTAGCGGAAATGAGCAGTTCTTC.

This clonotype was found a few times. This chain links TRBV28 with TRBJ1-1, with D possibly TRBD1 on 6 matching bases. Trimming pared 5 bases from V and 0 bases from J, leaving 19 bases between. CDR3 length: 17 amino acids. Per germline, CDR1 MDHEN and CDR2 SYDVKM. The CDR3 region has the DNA TGTGCCAGCAGTAACCCGGGGGGGGGGCACCTGAACACTGAAGCTTTCTTT. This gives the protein CASSNPGGGHLNTEAFF.

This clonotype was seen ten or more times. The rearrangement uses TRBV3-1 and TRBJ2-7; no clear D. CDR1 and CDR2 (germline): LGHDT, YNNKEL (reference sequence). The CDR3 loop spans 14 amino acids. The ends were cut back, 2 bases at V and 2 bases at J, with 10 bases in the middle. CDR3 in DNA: TGTGCCAGCAGCCAAACCACAGCCGCCTACGAGCAGTACTTC. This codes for CASSQTTAAYEQYF.